Each of the 17 T cell receptor beta chains below was sequenced from the same sample in a study of neurological immune-mediated disorders. TCRdb re-called the 5' RACE reads through MiXCR, storing one row per CDR3 protein. Of about 65,000 distinct CDR3 sequences detected, roughly 3.7% appear once; the ten largest clones hold more than 2.5%. Sequencing was performed on PBMCs. The receptors stem from a man in his fifties or sixties with multiple sclerosis.

This clonotype was observed at least ten times. The chain links TRBV5-1 to TRBJ2-6, with D perhaps given as TRBD1 or TRBD2 (5 bases each). CDR3 length equals 18 residues. Germline CDR1 reads SGHRS; CDR2 reads YFSETQ. Trimming stripped 4 bases from V and 0 bases from J, with 17 bases between. The CDR3 DNA is TGCGCCAGCAGCGTAACCGGGACGCGCTACTCTGGGGCCAACGTCCTGACTTTC. It codes for CASSVTGTRYSGANVLTF.

This clonotype was counted at least ten times. Here the CDR3 reads CASRGPGGAYNEQFF. CDR3 DNA: TGTGCCAGCAGGGGGCCCGGGGGGGCCTACAATGAGCAGTTCTTC. V is TRBV6-1 and J is TRBJ2-1, with 8 bases identical to TRBD2. Germline V CDR1 and CDR2: MNHNS, SASEGT. The CDR3 is 15 amino acids. J gave up 2 bases and V 6 bases, and 6 bases lay outside the gene matches.

The chain is built from TRBV10-3 and TRBJ1-2, with D maybe TRBD1 (5 bases). Germline lookup yields CDR1 ENHRY and CDR2 SYGVKD. V lost 6 bases to trimming and J lost 6 bases, with 14 bases between them. This CDR3 is 13 amino acids long. The CDR3 reads CAIRRGDLHGYTF. DNA for the CDR3: TGTGCCATCAGGAGAGGGGATTTGCATGGCTACACCTTC.

This clonotype showed up many times. V gene TRBV27 combines with J gene TRBJ2-4, with 7 positions matching TRBD2. The CDR3 is 16 residues long. J gave up 1 base and V 5 bases, and 8 bases lay outside the gene matches. Germline V gene lookup returns CDR1 MNHEY and CDR2 SMNVEV (reference sequence). This CDR3 is CASSPVREGAKNIQYF. Written as DNA, the CDR3 is TGTGCCAGCAGTCCCGTCAGGGAGGGGGCCAAAAACATTCAGTACTTC.

This clonotype occurred many times. Its ends do not fully match the called genes, so a read error is possible. This chain uses TRBV12-3 or TRBV12-4 with TRBJ1-5, with a weak D call TRBD1 (5 bases). This CDR3 has 13 residues. The CDR3 reads CASTSQGYQAQHF. For the CDR3, the DNA is TGTGCCAGCACCTCTCAGGGCTATCAGGCCCAGCATTTT.

This clonotype was observed at least ten times. The rearrangement links TRBV10-3 to TRBJ1-2, with D possibly being TRBD1 (5 bases). V was clipped by 2 bases and J by 6 bases, with 16 bases between them. This CDR3 is 15 amino acids long. CDR1 and CDR2 (germline): ENHRY, SYGVKD. CDR3 amino acids: CAISETGTVLNGYTF. Here the CDR3 DNA reads TGTGCCATCAGTGAGACCGGGACGGTTCTGAATGGCTACACCTTC.

This clonotype was seen many times. The chain carries TRBV5-1 and TRBJ2-1; 9 bases are a match to TRBD1. J gave up 8 bases and V 2 bases, and 11 bases lay outside the gene matches. Germline values: CDR1 SGHRS, CDR2 YFSETQ. This CDR3 has 16 amino acids. For the CDR3, the DNA is TGCGCCAGCAGCTTACCTCTCGGGACAGGGCAGGATGAGCAGTTCTTC. Amino acids: CASSLPLGTGQDEQFF.

This clonotype was detected ten times or more. The chain joins TRBV5-1 to TRBJ1-1, with D hard to call. Germline lookup yields CDR1 SGHRS and CDR2 YFSETQ. This CDR3 region has 14 residues. Trimming pared 6 bases from V and 2 bases from J, leaving 14 bases between. The DNA for the CDR3 is TGCGCCAGCACATTGTCGGGGTACAACACTGAAGCTTTCTTT. This encodes CASTLSGYNTEAFF.

This clonotype was picked up many times. The rearrangement joins TRBV13 to TRBJ1-5; D remains unclear. The CDR3 runs 13 residues. Germline V gene lookup returns CDR1 PRHDT and CDR2 FYEKMQ (reference sequence). The V gene lost 2 bases and the J gene lost 4 bases, with 6 bases spanning the gap. CDR3 coding DNA: TGTGCCAGCAGCTTATCCAGAAATCAGCCCCAGCATTTT. Protein product: CASSLSRNQPQHF.

This clonotype was observed many times. The chain links TRBV10-3 to TRBJ2-5, with 11 bases aligning to TRBD1. This CDR3 has 15 residues. In germline, CDR1 is ENHRY, CDR2 SYGVKD. J was trimmed by 4 bases and V by 6 bases; bases with no gene match: 7. CDR3 bases: TGTGCCATCAGAGCCAGGACAGGGGGCGCAGAGACCCAGTACTTC. Its protein is CAIRARTGGAETQYF.

The chain links TRBV20-1 to TRBJ2-7; no firm D call. Germline CDR1 is DFQATT and CDR2 is SNEGSKA (reference sequence). CDR3 length: 11 amino acids. Deletions cut 3 bases from V and 6 bases from J, with 9 bases between. In nucleotides, the CDR3 is TGCAGTGCTAGTGGTCTACGCGAGCAGTACTTC. As protein: CSASGLREQYF.

This clonotype came up many times. V gene TRBV20-1 combines with J gene TRBJ2-1, with TRBD2 matching 11 bases. Germline assignment: CDR1 DFQATT and CDR2 SNEGSKA (reference sequence). With V trimmed by 0 bases and J by 7 bases, 11 bases remained unmatched. The CDR3 contains 17 residues. CDR3 DNA: TGCAGTGCTAGAGATTCCCTTAGCGGGGGGGTTGGTAATGAGCAGTTCTTC. Translated, it gives CSARDSLSGGVGNEQFF.

In its sample, this clonotype was seen many times. The rearrangement joins TRBV7-2 to TRBJ2-1; 7 bases agree with TRBD1. V shed 2 bases, J shed 3 bases, and the junction held 1 base outside the gene matches. The length of the CDR3 is 14 residues. The V gene's germline CDR1 is SGHTA and CDR2 FQGNSA. The CDR3 region is CASSLTGVYNEQFF. The CDR3 DNA sequence: TGTGCCAGCAGCTTAACAGGGGTCTACAATGAGCAGTTCTTC. Combining the CDR3 with reference TRBV7-2 and TRBJ2-1 gives the whole variable domain GAGVSQSPSNKVTEKGKDVELRCDPISGHTALYWYRQSLGQGLEFLIYFQGNSAPDKSGLPSDRFSAERTGGSVSTLTIQRTQQEDSAVYLCASSLTGVYNEQFFGPGTRLTVL.

V usage is TRBV7-8 and J usage is TRBJ2-7; 9 nucleotides line up with TRBD1. The V gene end was trimmed by 4 bases and the J gene end by 7 bases; junction bases not matched to a gene: 8. The CDR3 extends over 14 amino acids. The germline gives CDR1 SGHVS, CDR2 FQNEAQ. The CDR3 region is CASSSPGQGGEQYV. CDR3 sequence (DNA): TGTGCCAGCAGCTCCCCGGGACAGGGAGGTGAGCAGTACGTC.

This clonotype was recorded many times. The V and J genes are TRBV6-6 and TRBJ1-2, with 7 nucleotides matching TRBD1. CDR3 length: 14 residues. Germline V gene sequence: CDR1 MNHNY, CDR2 SVGAGI (reference sequence). Germline trimming cut 8 bases from V and 4 bases from J; bases unmatched to any gene: 10. The CDR3: CASSKGAESYGYTF. Written as DNA, the CDR3 is TGTGCCAGCTCGAAGGGGGCTGAGAGCTATGGCTACACCTTC.

This clonotype was picked up many times. Compared with germline, one end of the junction differs, possibly owing to a read error. V is TRBV12-3 or TRBV12-4 and J is TRBJ1-5, with no clear D. The CDR3 contains 13 residues. The DNA for the CDR3 is TGTGCCAGCAGTTTTGCGTGGGATCAGCCCCAGAATTTT. Its translation: CASSFAWDQPQNF.

This clonotype was seen many times. The gene calls are TRBV18 and TRBJ2-5; D remains unclear. CDR1 and CDR2 from the germline V gene are KGHSH and LQKENI. The V and J ends lost 0 bases and 4 bases respectively, with 9 bases between them. This CDR3 comprises 14 residues. In DNA form, the CDR3 reads TGTGCCAGCTCACCACCGGGGAAGCGAGAGACCCAGTACTTC. Protein: CASSPPGKRETQYF.